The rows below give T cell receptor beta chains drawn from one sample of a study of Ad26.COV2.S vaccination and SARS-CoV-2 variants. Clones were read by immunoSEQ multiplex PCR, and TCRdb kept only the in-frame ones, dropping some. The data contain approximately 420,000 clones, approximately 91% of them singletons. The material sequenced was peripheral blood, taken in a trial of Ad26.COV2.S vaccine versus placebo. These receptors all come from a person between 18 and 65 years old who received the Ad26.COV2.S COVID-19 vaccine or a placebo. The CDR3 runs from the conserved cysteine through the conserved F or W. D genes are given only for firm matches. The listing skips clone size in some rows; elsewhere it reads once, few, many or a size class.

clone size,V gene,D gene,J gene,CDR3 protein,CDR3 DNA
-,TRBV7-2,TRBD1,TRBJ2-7,CASSLSRDRVTYEQYF,TGTGCCAGCAGCCTTTCCCGGGACAGGGTAACTTACGAGCAGTACTTC
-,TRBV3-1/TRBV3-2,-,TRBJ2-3,CASSQGWKGTQYF,TGTGCCAGCAGCCAAGGCTGGAAAGGTACGCAGTATTTT
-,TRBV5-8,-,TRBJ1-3,CASRGTIRNTIYF,TGTGCCAGCCGCGGGACTATCAGAAACACCATATATTTT
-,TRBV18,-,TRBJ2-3,CASSTRTDTQYF,TGTGCCAGCTCAACCCGCACAGATACGCAGTATTTT
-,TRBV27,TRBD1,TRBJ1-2,CASSLRQGYGYTF,TGTGCCAGCAGTTTAAGACAGGGCTATGGCTACACCTTC
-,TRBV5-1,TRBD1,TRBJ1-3,CASSLGDREENTIYF,TGCGCCAGCAGCTTGGGGGACAGAGAAGAAAACACCATATATTTT
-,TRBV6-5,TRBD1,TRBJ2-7,CASSRGQGSSYEQYF,TGTGCCAGCAGCAGAGGACAGGGCTCCTCCTACGAGCAGTACTTC
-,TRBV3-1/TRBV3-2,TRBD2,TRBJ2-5,CASSRALAGGLGTQYF,TGTGCCAGCAGCCGAGCTCTAGCGGGGGGATTGGGAACCCAGTACTTC
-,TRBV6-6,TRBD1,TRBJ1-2,CASSFGQGTYGYTF,TGTGCCAGCAGTTTCGGACAGGGGACCTATGGCTACACCTTC
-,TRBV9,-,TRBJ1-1,CASSVGRNFNTEAFF,TGTGCCAGCAGCGTAGGAAGGAATTTTAACACTGAAGCTTTCTTT
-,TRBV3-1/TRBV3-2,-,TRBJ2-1,CASSQSELQFF,TGTGCCAGCAGCCAATCAGAGTTGCAGTTCTTC
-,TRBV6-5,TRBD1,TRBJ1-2,CASSYFRDRSNYGYTF,TGTGCCAGCAGTTATTTCCGGGACAGGAGTAACTATGGCTACACCTTC
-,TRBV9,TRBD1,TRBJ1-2,CASSVDTGGSGYTF,TGTGCCAGCAGCGTAGACACAGGGGGGAGTGGCTACACCTTC
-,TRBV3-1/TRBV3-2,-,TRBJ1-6,CASSQSVGNSPLHF,TGTGCCAGCAGCCAATCGGTGGGTAATTCACCCCTCCACTTT
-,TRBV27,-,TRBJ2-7,CASSLKLPGYEQYF,TGTGCCAGCAGTTTGAAACTCCCGGGGTACGAGCAGTACTTC
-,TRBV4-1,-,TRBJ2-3,CASSQEPLGADTQYF,TGCGCCAGCAGCCAAGAACCCCTAGGCGCAGATACGCAGTATTTT
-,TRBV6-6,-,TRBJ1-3,CASTSTDSGNTIYF,TGTGCCAGCACATCGACAGACTCTGGAAACACCATATATTTT
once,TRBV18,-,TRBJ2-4,CASSPGGNGNIQYF,TGTGCCAGCTCACCGGGTGGGAACGGAAACATTCAGTACTTC
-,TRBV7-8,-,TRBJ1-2,CASSPTASPGGYTF,TGTGCCAGCAGCCCTACGGCCAGCCCGGGGGGCTACACCTTC